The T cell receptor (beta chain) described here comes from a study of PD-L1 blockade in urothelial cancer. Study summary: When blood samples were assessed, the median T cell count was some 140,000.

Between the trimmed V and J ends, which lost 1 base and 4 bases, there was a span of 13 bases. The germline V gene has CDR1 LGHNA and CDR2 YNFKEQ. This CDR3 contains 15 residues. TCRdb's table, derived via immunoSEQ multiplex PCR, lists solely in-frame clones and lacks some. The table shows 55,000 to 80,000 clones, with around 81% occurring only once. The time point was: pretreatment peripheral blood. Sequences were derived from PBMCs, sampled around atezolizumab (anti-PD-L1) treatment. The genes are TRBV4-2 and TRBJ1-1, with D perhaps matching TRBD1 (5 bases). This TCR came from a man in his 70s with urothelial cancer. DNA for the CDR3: TGTGCCAGCAGCCAAGTGGGTCAGGGAAGCACTGAAGCTTTCTTT. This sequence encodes CASSQVGQGSTEAFF.